The present T cell receptor (beta chain) was sequenced within a study of T cells after yellow fever vaccination. Study-wide findings and caveats: Abundant bulk-population clonotypes could contaminate the FACS-sorted repertoires. On re-exposure, the response was weaker but peaked faster, at day 5 versus 15. The study re-detected most primary-vaccination clones after the booster (approximately 96% CD4, roughly 85% CD8).

Trimming left V 0 bases short and J 11 bases short, with 15 bases between. Per germline, CDR1 LGHNA and CDR2 YSLEER. The CDR3 spans 14 residues. This clonotype was found many times. Antigen unknown. For TCR, cDNA came from 5'RACE template switching, which added a universal primer site and UMIs. In TCRdb, the 5' RACE reads were re-called with MiXCR into one record per CDR3 protein. The sample yields around 310,000 distinct CDR3 sequences, 8.7% seen once. The J gene is TRBJ2-3, the V gene TRBV4-3; D possibly matches TRBD1 or TRBD2 (6 bases each). The sequence was obtained from a man between 18 and 29 years old who received the YFV17D yellow fever vaccine. Sequenced material: PBMCs, taken on the day of the first yellow fever vaccination. CDR3 loop: CASSQDGGQGRQYF. In nucleotides, the CDR3 is TGCGCCAGCAGCCAAGATGGAGGGCAGGGGAGGCAGTATTTT.